These 32 T cell receptor beta chains came from one sample sequenced in a study of cytomegalovirus exposure and HLA in healthy donors. The PCR made use of 60 Vbeta and 13 Jbeta primers. The method was immunoSEQ multiplex PCR; TCRdb's version includes in-frame clones alone and lacks a portion of them. The repertoire consists of roughly 150,000 clones, with approximately 84% occurring once and the leading ten covering 2% to 2.5%. The specimen was PBMCs. The source of these receptors is a woman between 18 and 29 years old in good health and CMV-seronegative.

The chain is built from TRBV7-9 and TRBJ1-4; no firm D call. This CDR3 comprises 14 residues. Germline V gene data show CDR1 as SEHNR and CDR2 as FQNEAQ (reference sequence). V was trimmed by 4 bases and J by 3 bases, leaving 9 bases between them. The CDR3 spells CASSWGASNEKLFF. CDR3 nucleotide sequence: TGTGCCAGCAGCTGGGGAGCCTCTAATGAAAAACTGTTTTTT.

The chain uses TRBV6-5 and TRBJ2-7; 8 nucleotides line up with TRBD2. Germline CDR1 and CDR2: MNHEY and SVGAGI. The CDR3 has 13 amino acids. Germline trimming cut 6 bases from V and 5 bases from J; bases unmatched to any gene: 6. CDR3 nucleotide sequence: TGTGCCAGCAGCCTGGATAGCGGGAACGAGCAGTACTTC. Amino acid sequence: CASSLDSGNEQYF.

CDR3 sequence: CASSLAGTPNTGELFF. The CDR3 nucleotides read TGTGCCAGCAGCTTGGCCGGGACACCGAACACCGGGGAGCTGTTTTTT. V gene TRBV5-8 combines with J gene TRBJ2-2, with D possibly TRBD1 on 6 matching bases. Germline assignment: CDR1 SGHTS and CDR2 YDEGEE. V was trimmed by 0 bases and J by 0 bases, leaving 9 bases between them. The CDR3 runs to 16 residues.

On this clone itself: The junction departs from germline at one end; a sequencing error may be responsible. Other DNA sequences within the sample encode an identical CDR3. This sequence joins TRBV9 and TRBJ2-7; TRBD2 is a possible D gene (6 bases). CDR1 is SGDLS, CDR2 YYNGEE, per germline. The CDR3 length is 14 residues. CDR3 region: CASSEGGDFYEQYF. The CDR3 DNA is TGTGCCAGCAGCGAAGGCGGGGACTTCTACGAGCAGTACTTT.

J is TRBJ1-2 and V is TRBV7-2; the match to TRBD1 covers 7 bases. V trimming: 1 base; J trimming: 7 bases; junction bases outside the gene matches: 12. This CDR3 has 16 amino acids. CDR1 is SGHTA and CDR2 is FQGNSA in the germline V gene. CDR3 protein: CASSLEGAGGISGYTF. The CDR3 coding sequence is TGTGCCAGCAGCTTAGAAGGGGCAGGGGGTATTAGTGGCTACACCTTC.

This clone showed up just once. The V and J genes are TRBV6-5 and TRBJ2-5; a possible D gene is TRBD1 (5 bases). CDR1 is MNHEY and CDR2 is SVGAGI in the germline V gene. There are 14 residues in the CDR3. V lost 7 bases and J lost 5, with 17 bases in between. CDR3 nucleotides: TGTGCCAGCATGGGGCGCCAAGGCCAGGAGACCCAGTACTTC. Amino acids: CASMGRQGQETQYF.

This clone came up a few times. The chain is built from TRBV6-7 and TRBJ2-7; tentative D call: TRBD1 (6 bases). TRBV6-7 is designated an ORF whose function remains uncertain. The CDR3 length is 14 residues. V was cut by 5 bases and J by 3 bases, with 14 bases left in between. In nucleotides, the CDR3 is TGTGCCAGCAGTGGCCGAGACAGGTACTACGAGCAGTACTTC. Its translation: CASSGRDRYYEQYF.

The J gene is TRBJ2-1, the V gene TRBV7-8, with 9 bases matching TRBD2. This CDR3 has 16 amino acids. Unmatched junction bases numbered 5, after V lost 5 bases and J lost 0 bases. CDR1 and CDR2 (germline): SGHVS, FQNEAQ. The CDR3 sequence is CASSTRTSASYNEQFF. In DNA, the CDR3 is TGTGCCAGCAGCACCAGGACTAGCGCCTCCTACAATGAGCAGTTCTTC. The variable domain in full, with the rest retrieved from reference TRBV7-8 and TRBJ2-1, is GAGVSQSPRYKVAKRGQDVALRCDPISGHVSLFWYQQALGQGPEFLTYFQNEAQLDKSGLPSDRFFAERPEGSVSTLKIQRTQQEDSAVYLCASSTRTSASYNEQFFGPGTRLTVL.

This clone was recorded once. The chain links TRBV19 to TRBJ2-7; the match to TRBD2 covers 7 bases. Germline values: CDR1 LNHDA, CDR2 SQIVND (reference sequence). Germline trimming cut 3 bases from V and 0 bases from J; bases unmatched to any gene: 8. CDR3 size: 16 residues. Written as DNA, the CDR3 is TGTGCCAGTAGTATTTATCCGGGAGGAAACTCCTACGAGCAGTACTTC. Protein product: CASSIYPGGNSYEQYF.

The chain has TRBV2 and TRBJ2-7, with 8 bases aligning to TRBD2. Germline CDR1 reads SNHLY; CDR2 reads FYNNEI. With V trimmed by 4 bases and J by 6 bases, 11 bases remained unmatched. The CDR3 covers 15 residues. CDR3 DNA sequence: TGTGCCAGCAGTGCTTTGGAGGCTAGCGGGCTCGAGCAGTACTTC. Translation gives CASSALEASGLEQYF.

This clone was counted only a few times. The V gene is TRBV7-9, the J gene TRBJ2-3; D uncertain. There are 14 residues in the CDR3. V was cut by 0 bases and J by 6 bases, with 10 bases left in between. Germline V lookup: CDR1 SEHNR, CDR2 FQNEAQ (reference sequence). The CDR3 nucleotides are TGTGCCAGCAGCTTAGCGCCTACCCCCGATACGCAGTATTTT. Translating it yields CASSLAPTPDTQYF.

The V and J genes are TRBV7-3 and TRBJ2-3; possible D gene TRBD1, 6 bases. The CDR3 loop spans 16 amino acids. The V and J ends lost 9 bases and 2 bases respectively, with 21 bases between them. Germline lookup yields CDR1 SGHTA and CDR2 FQGTGA. CDR3 protein: CARNNPRGGTTDTQYF. The CDR3 bases are TGTGCCAGGAATAATCCCAGGGGCGGTACCACAGATACGCAGTATTTT.

The chain has TRBV27 and TRBJ1-2, with D perhaps TRBD1 (6 bases). The germline V and J ends were trimmed by 2 bases and 6 bases, with 16 bases remaining between them. Germline values: CDR1 MNHEY, CDR2 SMNVEV (reference sequence). CDR3 length equals 15 residues. As DNA, the CDR3 is TGTGCCAGCAGTTTACGTACAGGGTCTTTCAATGGCTACACCTTC. Its protein product is CASSLRTGSFNGYTF.

V gene TRBV6-5 combines with J gene TRBJ2-1; weak D call: TRBD1 (5 bases). Looked up from germline, CDR1 is MNHEY and CDR2 is SVGAGI. Trimming removed 6 bases from V and 9 bases from J, with 9 bases in between. The CDR3 runs to 11 residues. CDR3 bases: TGTGCCAGCAGCTATAGGGGTGAGCAGTTCTTC. Protein sequence: CASSYRGEQFF.

This chain uses TRBV9 with TRBJ2-1, with D possibly being TRBD1 (6 bases). V lost 3 bases, J lost 7 bases, and 14 bases lay in between. CDR3 length: 14 amino acids. From germline, CDR1 is SGDLS and CDR2 YYNGEE. The CDR3 sequence: CASSGQAKGNEQFF. In nucleotides, the CDR3 is TGTGCCAGCAGCGGACAGGCAAAAGGGAATGAGCAGTTCTTC.

CDR3 nucleotides: TGTGCCAGCAGTACCGTGACAGAAACGATGAACACTGAAGCTTTCTTT. Protein: CASSTVTETMNTEAFF. The chain links TRBV28 to TRBJ1-1, with D tentatively TRBD1 (5 bases). V was shortened by 5 bases and J by 0 bases, with 16 bases between the two germline ends. This CDR3 is 16 amino acids long. The germline CDR1 and CDR2 sequences are MDHEN and SYDVKM.

The rearrangement uses TRBV7-2 and TRBJ2-5; 13 bases fit TRBD2. The germline CDR1 and CDR2 sequences are SGHTA and FQGNSA. CDR3 size: 17 residues. After removal of 4 bases from V and 4 bases from J, the junction contained 9 bases not matched to a gene. The CDR3 loop reads CASSSLGGLAGAETQYF. The CDR3 nucleotides are TGTGCCAGCAGCTCTTTAGGCGGACTAGCGGGGGCAGAGACCCAGTACTTC.

The chain carries TRBV4-2 and TRBJ1-2; possible D gene TRBD1, 5 bases. V was pared by 0 bases and J by 5 bases, with 16 bases between. CDR3 length equals 16 residues. The V gene's germline CDR1 is LGHNA and CDR2 YNFKEQ. This CDR3 reads CASSQDSNKGQYGYTF. The CDR3 DNA reads as TGTGCCAGCAGCCAAGATTCAAATAAGGGGCAGTATGGCTACACCTTC.

The V call is TRBV5-1, the J call TRBJ2-2, with D maybe TRBD2 (5 bases). CDR3 size: 16 residues. V lost 4 bases and J lost 0, with 13 bases in between. Per germline, CDR1 SGHRS and CDR2 YFSETQ. The DNA of the CDR3 is TGCGCCAGCAGCATACTTAGCGCCTCGAACACCGGGGAGCTGTTTTTT. It is translated as CASSILSASNTGELFF.

J is TRBJ2-1 and V is TRBV28, with TRBD2 identical over 8 bases. Per germline, CDR1 MDHEN and CDR2 SYDVKM. The CDR3 extends over 16 amino acids. Trimming took 5 bases from V and 5 from J; bases not matched to a gene: 11. In DNA, the CDR3 is TGTGCCAGCAGTAAATTCGGGACTAGAATTCACAATGAGCAGTTCTTC. Protein sequence: CASSKFGTRIHNEQFF.

A word on this clone: The identical CDR3 is also encoded by other nucleotide sequences in the sample. The chain has TRBV12-5 and TRBJ1-5; D is uncertain. Trimming shortened V by 3 bases and J by 5 bases, and 8 bases separated the two germline ends. CDR3 size: 13 residues. Germline CDR1 LGHNT, CDR2 FRNRAP. CDR3 protein: CASGLEGDQPQHF. The CDR3 DNA sequence: TGTGCTAGTGGTTTAGAGGGCGATCAGCCCCAGCATTTT.

The chain uses TRBV9 and TRBJ2-5, with TRBD2 matching over 8 bases. The germline gives CDR1 SGDLS, CDR2 YYNGEE. V dropped 1 base and J dropped 5; count of bases not matched to a gene: 10. This CDR3 region has 16 residues. The CDR3 loop reads CASSVLSNGGRETQYF. CDR3 DNA sequence: TGTGCCAGCAGCGTATTGAGTAACGGCGGGAGGGAGACCCAGTACTTC.

The V and J genes are TRBV2 and TRBJ2-6, with D perhaps TRBD2 (7 bases). Germline V CDR1 and CDR2: SNHLY, FYNNEI. The CDR3 has 13 amino acids. Trimming cost V 11 bases and J 4 bases, with 12 bases left between them. DNA of the CDR3: TGTGCCCGGGGGAGGGGGGGGGCCAACGTCCTGACTTTC. Translating gives CARGRGGANVLTF.

The gene calls are TRBV7-3 and TRBJ1-1; tentative D call: TRBD1 (5 bases). Germline CDR1 reads SGHTA; CDR2 reads FQGTGA. V was trimmed by 2 bases and J by 5 bases, leaving 18 bases between them. The CDR3 contains 16 residues. CDR3 in amino acids: CASSLSPGGDGTEAFF. The DNA for the CDR3 is TGTGCCAGCAGCTTATCTCCGGGGGGGGATGGGACTGAAGCTTTCTTT.

This clone occurred a few times. The chain links TRBV4-3 to TRBJ2-3, with 9 bases identical to TRBD2. V was pared by 0 bases and J by 3 bases, with 7 bases of the junction left unmatched. This CDR3 contains 17 residues. Per the germline V gene, CDR1 is LGHNA and CDR2 is YSLEER. CDR3 in DNA: TGCGCCAGCAGCCAAGAATCGGGCGGGGGGGTAACAGATACGCAGTATTTT. Residues: CASSQESGGGVTDTQYF.

The V call is TRBV30, the J call TRBJ1-1, with a possible D match to TRBD1 (5 bases). The CDR3 extends over 13 amino acids. Germline V gene data show CDR1 as GTSNPN and CDR2 as SVGIG (reference sequence). Trimming cost V 3 bases and J 4 bases, with 12 bases left between them. CDR3 bases: TGTGCCTGGAGATTTGGGGGGGTCACTGAAGCTTTCTTT. Translation: CAWRFGGVTEAFF.

The chain couples TRBV13 to TRBJ2-7; 7 bases are a match to TRBD1. The CDR3 covers 13 residues. V dropped 5 bases and J dropped 6; count of bases not matched to a gene: 7. CDR1 PRHDT and CDR2 FYEKMQ come from the germline V gene (reference sequence). CDR3 in amino acids: CASSHRGRVEQYF. The DNA for the CDR3 is TGTGCCAGCAGCCACAGGGGTAGGGTCGAGCAGTACTTC.

The chain couples TRBV6-5 to TRBJ2-3; D gene ambiguous. Germline V gene data show CDR1 as MNHEY and CDR2 as SVGAGI. The length of the CDR3 is 12 residues. Trimming stripped 11 bases from V and 4 bases from J, with 13 bases between. The CDR3 nucleotides read TGTGCCGCGCGGAGTCTCCCAGATACGCAGTATTTT. Encoded protein: CAARSLPDTQYF.

The chain is built from TRBV7-2 and TRBJ1-2; 8 nucleotides align to TRBD1. This CDR3 comprises 16 residues. Trimming cost V 7 bases and J 0 bases; bases outside gene matches: 10. CDR1 and CDR2 from the germline V gene are SGHTA and FQGNSA. The CDR3 coding sequence is TGTGCCAGCACCCGAGTGACAGGGGTGGCTAACTATGGCTACACCTTC. Translated, it gives CASTRVTGVANYGYTF.

V gene TRBV6-1 combines with J gene TRBJ1-5; D is possibly TRBD1 (5 bases). There are 14 residues in the CDR3. Germline CDR1 and CDR2: MNHNS and SASEGT. The V end lost 1 base, the J end lost 7 bases, and 11 bases lay between the germline ends. The CDR3 sequence: CASSEGGDGQPQHF. Written as DNA, the CDR3 is TGTGCCAGCAGTGAAGGGGGGGATGGGCAGCCCCAGCATTTT.

This chain links TRBV2 with TRBJ2-3; TRBD2 matches 8 bases. Germline V gene data show CDR1 as SNHLY and CDR2 as FYNNEI. CDR3 length equals 16 residues. The V segment lost 2 bases and the J segment 3 bases; nucleotides outside the gene matches: 7. The CDR3, as DNA: TGTGCCAGCAGTGAACCTAGCGGGTTTGTGACAGATACGCAGTATTTT. Amino acid sequence: CASSEPSGFVTDTQYF. The entire variable domain, with the rest obtained from reference TRBV2 and TRBJ2-3, is as follows: EPEVTQTPSHQVTQMGQEVILRCVPISNHLYFYWYRQILGQKVEFLVSFYNNEISEKSEIFDDQFSVERPDGSNFTLKIRSTKLEDSAMYFCASSEPSGFVTDTQYFGPGTRLTVL.

The rearrangement joins TRBV7-2 to TRBJ2-7; TRBD2 matches 8 bases. The CDR3 extends over 17 amino acids. The J segment lost 2 bases and the V segment lost 1 base, leaving 10 bases of the junction unmatched. The germline gives CDR1 SGHTA, CDR2 FQGNSA. CDR3 amino acids: CASSLGVPSGGPYEQYF. The CDR3 DNA follows: TGTGCCAGCAGCTTAGGAGTACCCAGCGGGGGCCCCTACGAGCAGTACTTC.